This T cell receptor (beta chain) was identified in a study of PD-1 blockade in classical Hodgkin lymphoma. Study as a whole: Nivolumab 3 mg/kg was given intravenously every 2 weeks.

Turning to this clone: Its specificity is not known.

Profiled with immunoSEQ multiplex PCR; TCRdb holds only in-frame clones, not every one. The data show nearly 100,000 clones, roughly 83% seen once. General study results and limits: Diversity similar to that of newly diagnosed patients was seen at baseline in complete responders. Relapsed/refractory patients reportedly had lower baseline diversity than newly diagnosed patients. CD4+ TCR diversity, unlike CD8+, climbed significantly by C4D1.

All patients relapsed after autologous stem cell transplantation, and brentuximab vedotin exposure varied. The CDR3 covers 12 residues. Germline V gene lookup returns CDR1 SGHTA and CDR2 FQGNSA. Trimming shortened V by 6 bases and J by 2 bases, and 5 bases separated the two germline ends. The rearrangement joins TRBV7-2 to TRBJ1-3; the D is unclear. Sequencing used peripheral blood mononuclear cells (PBMCs), obtained at baseline. The sequence came from a human donor with classical Hodgkin lymphoma. CDR3: CASRPPGNTIYF. CDR3 sequence (DNA): TGTGCCAGCAGACCTCCTGGAAACACCATATATTTT.